Shown below are 8 T cell receptor beta chains from a single sample sequenced in a study of shared clonotypes between healthy human individuals. Measured with immunoSEQ multiplex PCR; TCRdb has only the in-frame clones, and not every one. Seen here are 450,000 to 500,000 clones, roughly 80% observed once, and the top ten hold roughly 13%. Sequences were obtained from PBMCs. The receptors stem from a woman in her forties in good health. Some clones in this sample may be carry-over from other donors' samples.

The V call is TRBV6-1, the J call TRBJ2-1; no firm D call. The germline V gene encodes CDR1 MNHNS and CDR2 SASEGT. The CDR3 is 11 residues long. The V end was cut by 4 bases, the J end by 7 bases, with 5 bases between. CDR3 amino acids: CASSAWNEQFF. The CDR3 DNA reads as TGTGCCAGCAGTGCCTGGAATGAGCAGTTCTTC.

The gene calls are TRBV11-3 and TRBJ2-2, with 9 nucleotides matching TRBD1. Germline values: CDR1 SGHNT, CDR2 YENEEA. Unmatched junction bases numbered 4, after V lost 6 bases and J lost 2 bases. This CDR3 has 15 residues. CDR3 sequence (DNA): TGTGCCAGCAGTCGACAGGGGGACAACACCGGGGAGCTGTTTTTT. Translating gives CASSRQGDNTGELFF.

The gene calls are TRBV9 and TRBJ1-3, with a possible D match to TRBD1 (5 bases). The CDR3 totals 14 residues. The germline V gene encodes CDR1 SGDLS and CDR2 YYNGEE. The V end was cut by 4 bases, the J end by 3 bases, with 11 bases between. In nucleotides, the CDR3 is TGTGCCAGCAGCTCCCGGGGGGATGGAAACACCATATATTTT. It specifies CASSSRGDGNTIYF. The full variable domain, with the rest looked up from reference TRBV9 and TRBJ1-3, is DSGVTQTPKHLITATGQRVTLRCSPRSGDLSVYWYQQSLDQGLQFLIQYYNGEERAKGNILERFSAQQFPDLHSELNLSSLELGDSALYFCASSSRGDGNTIYFGEGSWLTVV.

The chain uses TRBV2 and TRBJ2-2, with D unclear. The CDR3 has 14 residues. Germline V gene sequence: CDR1 SNHLY, CDR2 FYNNEI. V lost 4 bases and J 7 bases, leaving 13 bases between the germline ends. CDR3 coding DNA: TGTGCCAGCAGTGTGGTCTACCAGATCGGGGAGCTGTTTTTT. This codes for CASSVVYQIGELFF.

Only one count was recorded for this clone. One base separates it from a far larger clone, so it is likely a read error. This chain connects TRBV2 to TRBJ2-5; D unresolved. Trimming cost V 6 bases and J 0 bases, with 8 bases left between them. Germline lookup yields CDR1 SNHLY and CDR2 FYNNEI. The CDR3 length is 13 residues. The CDR3 nucleotides are TGTGCCAGCAGCCAGACCTACCAAGAGACCCAGTACTTC. The encoded protein is CASSQTYQETQYF.

This chain uses TRBV5-1 with TRBJ2-2; D not certain. Trimming left V 1 base short and J 0 bases short, with 7 bases between. The CDR3 runs 15 residues. Germline-derived CDR1 and CDR2 are SGHRS and YFSETQ. This chain's CDR3 is CASSLLQTNTGELFF. The CDR3 bases are TGCGCCAGCAGCTTGTTGCAGACGAACACCGGGGAGCTGTTTTTT. The full variable domain, with the rest looked up from reference TRBV5-1 and TRBJ2-2, is KAGVTQTPRYLIKTRGQQVTLSCSPISGHRSVSWYQQTPGQGLQFLFEYFSETQRNKGNFPGRFSGRQFSNSRSEMNVSTLELGDSALYLCASSLLQTNTGELFFGEGSRLTVL.

CDR3 loop: CASIGTPHEQYF. CDR3 sequence (DNA): TGTGCCAGCATAGGTACCCCCCACGAGCAGTACTTC. The V and J genes are TRBV28 and TRBJ2-7; D gene uncertain. The germline V and J ends were trimmed by 7 bases and 5 bases, with 12 bases remaining between them. CDR1 is MDHEN and CDR2 is SYDVKM in the germline V gene. The CDR3 covers 12 residues.

V usage is TRBV6-5 and J usage is TRBJ2-7, with no clear D. This CDR3 has 12 amino acids. Germline lookup yields CDR1 MNHEY and CDR2 SVGAGI. V was pared by 5 bases and J by 6 bases, with 11 bases between. The chain's CDR3 is CASSHREGEQYF. The CDR3, as DNA: TGTGCCAGCAGTCACCGAGAAGGCGAGCAGTACTTC.